One and the same sample provided the 27 T cell receptor beta chains below, sequenced in a study of human T cells and chemical hapten exposure. TCRdb re-analysed the RACE reads in MiXCR, keeping a single row per CDR3 protein. The table shows more than 90,000 distinct CDR3 sequences, with about an eighth occurring only once. Time point given: patch test 2, 6 weeks after DPC sensitization. Specified treatment: therapeutic diphenylcyclopropenone sensitization with weekly scalp DPC. The sample consisted of whole blood, taken in connection with sensitization to the hapten diphenylcyclopropenone (DPC). These receptors came from a woman in her forties with alopecia areata. Some clones in this sample may be carry-over from other donors' samples.

This clonotype was counted only a few times. The genes are TRBV19 and TRBJ1-5; 8 positions match TRBD1. CDR1 and CDR2 (germline): LNHDA, SQIVND (reference sequence). The length of the CDR3 is 13 residues. Losses at the gene ends were 8 bases for V and 7 bases for J; bases not matched to a gene: 7. The CDR3 DNA is TGTGCCAGTTCCGACAGGGGAAAACAGCCCCAGCATTTT. Translated, it gives CASSDRGKQPQHF. Drawing the rest from reference TRBV19 and TRBJ1-5, the complete variable domain is DGGITQSPKYLFRKEGQNVTLSCEQNLNHDAMYWYRQDPGQGLRLIYYSQIVNDFQKGDIAEGYSVSREKKESFPLTVTSAQKNPTAFYLCASSDRGKQPQHFGDGTRLSIL.

This clonotype was detected a few times. Mismatch with germline at one junction end may stem from a read error. The chain uses TRBV7-7 and TRBJ2-2, with 13 bases identical to TRBD2. Per the germline V gene, CDR1 is SSHAT and CDR2 is FNYEAQ (reference sequence). This CDR3 is 16 amino acids long. In DNA, the CDR3 is TGTGCTAGCAGCCCAGGACTAGCGGGGGACCCCGGGGAGCTGTTTTTT. Protein product: CASSPGLAGDPGELFF.

This clonotype was picked up many times. The J gene is TRBJ2-1, the V gene TRBV6-2 or TRBV6-3; D might be TRBD2 (6 bases). This CDR3 has 13 amino acids. Trimming took 4 bases from V and 5 from J, leaving 9 bases between them. Germline lookup yields CDR1 MNHEY and CDR2 SVGEGT. The chain's CDR3 is CASSSRGNNEQFF. The CDR3 DNA reads TGTGCCAGCAGTTCCCGGGGGAACAATGAGCAGTTCTTC.

The chain couples TRBV10-3 to TRBJ2-2; no clear D. From germline, CDR1 is ENHRY and CDR2 SYGVKD. The CDR3 length is 14 residues. Trimming cost V 10 bases and J 1 base, with 13 bases left between them. In nucleotides, the CDR3 is TGTGCCACAGAGATGGACGGGAACACCGGGGAGCTGTTTTTT. Protein product: CATEMDGNTGELFF.

Many counts were recorded for this clonotype. This rearrangement joins TRBV7-6 to TRBJ2-1; 8 nucleotides align to TRBD1. This CDR3 has 16 residues. The V segment lost 1 base and the J segment 7 bases; nucleotides outside the gene matches: 9. Germline CDR1 SGHVS, CDR2 FNYEAQ. CDR3 DNA sequence: TGTGCCAGCAGCTTAGATGGGCAGGGGGCGCATAATGAGCAGTTCTTC. Encoded protein: CASSLDGQGAHNEQFF.

Many counts were recorded for this clonotype. The chain is built from TRBV11-2 and TRBJ2-3, with 7 bases matching TRBD1. This CDR3 spans 15 amino acids. With V trimmed by 5 bases and J by 5 bases, 10 bases remained unmatched. Germline CDR1 SGHAT, CDR2 FQNNGV. In nucleotides, the CDR3 is TGTGCCAGCAGCCCCCGACAGGGCCTGGGAGATACGCAGTATTTT. Its protein product is CASSPRQGLGDTQYF.

There are many counts of this clonotype. The chain has TRBV2 and TRBJ2-2, with a tentative D call TRBD1 (6 bases). Deletions cut 2 bases from V and 5 bases from J, with 15 bases between. The CDR3 is made up of 16 amino acids. The germline V gene has CDR1 SNHLY and CDR2 FYNNEI. The CDR3 loop reads CASSEQGQAGTGELFF. The CDR3 bases are TGTGCCAGCAGTGAACAGGGGCAGGCCGGAACCGGGGAGCTGTTTTTT.

The chain combines TRBV6-5 with TRBJ1-2; D is ambiguous. In germline, CDR1 is MNHEY, CDR2 SVGAGI. Trimming left V 3 bases short and J 3 bases short, with 20 bases between. This CDR3 is built from 17 residues. The CDR3 here is CASSYSVWTIGDYGYTF. Written as DNA, the CDR3 is TGTGCCAGCAGTTATTCAGTATGGACCATCGGGGACTATGGCTACACCTTC.

The rearrangement links TRBV4-2 to TRBJ2-7; 14 nucleotides match TRBD2. With V trimmed by 2 bases and J by 5 bases, 11 bases remained unmatched. The CDR3 contains 18 residues. Germline-derived CDR1 and CDR2 are LGHNA and YNFKEQ. The CDR3 region has the DNA TGTGCCAGCAGCCAATTTCGCGGGACTAGCGGGAGTGTCAACGAGCAGTACTTC. Its translation is CASSQFRGTSGSVNEQYF.

This chain links TRBV27 with TRBJ1-3; no clear D. This CDR3 has 13 residues. The V end lost 6 bases, the J end lost 4 bases, and 10 bases lay between the germline ends. Germline V gene data show CDR1 as MNHEY and CDR2 as SMNVEV (reference sequence). The CDR3 DNA is TGTGCCAGCAGCCCCCGCACAGGAAACACCATATATTTT. It is translated as CASSPRTGNTIYF.

The V call is TRBV28, the J call TRBJ2-1, with a possible D match to TRBD1 (6 bases). CDR1 and CDR2 from the germline V gene are MDHEN and SYDVKM. The CDR3 is 14 amino acids. V lost 5 bases, J lost 10 bases, and 18 bases lay in between. As DNA, the CDR3 is TGTGCCAGCAGTATTGGACAGAACCCACCAGAGCAGTTCTTC. Translated: CASSIGQNPPEQFF.

There are a few counts of this clonotype. The chain links TRBV4-3 to TRBJ2-3; no firm D call. V shed 1 base and J shed 1 base, with 6 bases lying between them. Looked up from germline, CDR1 is LGHNA and CDR2 is YSLEER. The CDR3 covers 14 residues. CDR3 sequence reads: CASSQGGRTDTQYF. CDR3 DNA sequence: TGCGCCAGCAGCCAAGGGGGTCGCACAGATACGCAGTATTTT.

In this sample, this clonotype turned up many times. The gene calls are TRBV28 and TRBJ1-6, with TRBD1 matching over 12 bases. Looked up from germline, CDR1 is MDHEN and CDR2 is SYDVKM. This CDR3 is 16 amino acids long. J gave up 7 bases and V 6 bases, and 7 bases lay outside the gene matches. This CDR3 is CASRGTGGKFNSPLHF. CDR3 DNA sequence: TGTGCCAGCAGAGGGACAGGGGGCAAATTCAATTCACCCCTCCACTTT.

The chain links TRBV10-3 to TRBJ2-3; TRBD2 agrees at 8 bases. The V and J ends lost 6 bases and 4 bases, in that order; junction bases with no gene match: 9. The CDR3 runs to 15 residues. Germline V lookup: CDR1 ENHRY, CDR2 SYGVKD. The CDR3 DNA sequence: TGTGCCATCAGATCCGGGACTAGTACCTCAGATACGCAGTATTTT. As protein: CAIRSGTSTSDTQYF.

This chain links TRBV20-1 with TRBJ1-2; D remains unclear. The CDR3 has 14 residues. Between the trimmed V and J ends, which lost 6 bases and 3 bases, there was a span of 17 bases. CDR1 is DFQATT, CDR2 SNEGSKA, per germline (reference sequence). The CDR3 sequence: CSADPGRSDYGYTF. The CDR3 DNA reads as TGCAGTGCCGACCCTGGGCGGAGTGACTATGGCTACACCTTC.

The rearrangement links TRBV24-1 to TRBJ2-1; 9 bases fit TRBD2. In germline, CDR1 is KGHDR, CDR2 SFDVKD. The V and J ends lost 7 bases and 8 bases, in that order; junction bases with no gene match: 11. This CDR3 has 15 amino acids. DNA for the CDR3: TGTGCCACCAGCTTAGCGGGAGTTGATAGCGATGAGCAGTTCTTC. This encodes CATSLAGVDSDEQFF.

This clonotype was observed many times. This sequence joins TRBV20-1 and TRBJ1-1, with unresolved D. V was cut by 5 bases and J by 5 bases, with 9 bases left in between. The germline gives CDR1 DFQATT, CDR2 SNEGSKA (reference sequence). The length of the CDR3 is 11 residues. In DNA, the CDR3 is TGCAGTGCTGCCGGGGAGACTGAAGCTTTCTTT. Residues: CSAAGETEAFF.

There are many counts of this clonotype. This sequence joins TRBV2 and TRBJ1-2; no definite D call. The CDR3 is 15 amino acids. Trimming stripped 1 base from V and 4 bases from J, with 13 bases between. Germline V gene sequence: CDR1 SNHLY, CDR2 FYNNEI. The CDR3 region has the DNA TGTGCCAGCAGTGAAGTGGGCAGATCCCCCTATGGCTACACCTTC. Translated: CASSEVGRSPYGYTF.

This clonotype has ten or more counts. The chain links TRBV4-2 to TRBJ1-1, with no clear D. Germline loops: CDR1 LGHNA, CDR2 YNFKEQ. This CDR3 has 16 residues. Trimming took 1 base from V and 1 from J, leaving 13 bases between them. CDR3 loop: CASSQVEARSNTEAFF. CDR3 coding DNA: TGTGCCAGCAGCCAAGTCGAGGCCAGGTCGAACACTGAAGCTTTCTTT.

The chain combines TRBV28 with TRBJ2-7; 8 bases fit TRBD2. V gave up 7 bases and J gave up 4 bases; unmatched junction bases: 12. The CDR3 consists of 15 residues. The germline V gene encodes CDR1 MDHEN and CDR2 SYDVKM. CDR3 residues: CASTVAGTRTYEQYF. The CDR3 DNA is TGTGCCAGCACGGTCGCCGGGACTAGAACGTACGAGCAGTACTTC.

This clonotype was detected a few times. The rearrangement links TRBV20-1 to TRBJ2-3, with unresolved D. The CDR3 loop spans 14 amino acids. From germline, CDR1 is DFQATT and CDR2 SNEGSKA (reference sequence). V dropped 4 bases and J dropped 0 bases, with 11 bases sitting between them. The CDR3 DNA reads as TGCAGTGCTACTACTACATCTAGCACAGATACGCAGTATTTT. It translates to CSATTTSSTDTQYF.

This clonotype has only a few counts. V and J are TRBV28 and TRBJ1-2, with TRBD1 matching 7 bases. Germline V gene lookup returns CDR1 MDHEN and CDR2 SYDVKM. V shed 5 bases, J shed 4 bases, and the junction held 10 bases outside the gene matches. The length of the CDR3 is 15 residues. The DNA of the CDR3 is TGTGCCAGCAGTACAAGACAGGGTTGGGGCTATGGCTACACCTTC. This sequence encodes CASSTRQGWGYGYTF.

The chain carries TRBV9 and TRBJ2-2, with TRBD1 matching over 8 bases. Germline values: CDR1 SGDLS, CDR2 YYNGEE. Trimming at V came to 1 base and at J to 8 bases, leaving 4 bases not matched to a gene. The CDR3 covers 14 residues. The CDR3 DNA reads TGTGCCAGCAGCGTAAGGACAGGGAGAGGGGAGCTGTTTTTT. The encoded protein is CASSVRTGRGELFF.

The chain links TRBV28 to TRBJ1-4; a weak D match, TRBD1 (6 bases). Germline V lookup: CDR1 MDHEN, CDR2 SYDVKM. The V gene lost 6 bases and the J gene lost 2 bases, with 16 bases spanning the gap. This CDR3 region has 16 residues. CDR3 nucleotides: TGTGCCAGCAGCTTACTGGGGGCCTCGACTAATGAAAAACTGTTTTTT. Protein sequence: CASSLLGASTNEKLFF.

This clonotype has a count of ten or more. This CDR3 is CASSDSGRGNQPQHF. Here the CDR3 DNA reads TGTGCCAGCAGTGATTCCGGCAGGGGCAATCAGCCCCAGCATTTT. The chain uses TRBV2 and TRBJ1-5; possibly TRBD1 for D (5 bases). Germline V gene lookup returns CDR1 SNHLY and CDR2 FYNNEI. The CDR3 contains 15 residues. Trimming left V 3 bases short and J 2 bases short, with 11 bases between.

This clonotype was counted many times. As DNA, the CDR3 is TGCAGTGCTAGGGGAGGGAAGAGCACAGATACGCAGTATTTT. Its translation is CSARGGKSTDTQYF. The V gene is TRBV20-1, the J gene TRBJ2-3; 7 bases align to TRBD2. Trimming removed 3 bases from V and 0 bases from J; junction bases left unmatched: 3. Germline-derived CDR1 and CDR2 are DFQATT and SNEGSKA (reference sequence). This CDR3 contains 14 residues.

This clonotype was detected a few times. One end of the junction does not line up with germline, which may come from a read error. The V and J genes are TRBV7-7 and TRBJ2-3; the D gene is possibly TRBD1 (7 bases). The germline gives CDR1 SSHAT, CDR2 FNYEAQ (reference sequence). This CDR3 has 14 amino acids. CDR3 sequence (DNA): TGTGCTAGCAGCCTAGGGCGGCAGGGGGGTACGCAGTATTTT. Translating gives CASSLGRQGGTQYF.